The rows below give T cell receptor beta chains drawn from one sample of a study of blood T cell repertoires in COVID-19. Only in-frame clones appear in the TCRdb table, and some are missing; sequencing was by immunoSEQ multiplex PCR. Of 250,000 to 350,000 clones in the sample, around 91% were seen once. The specimen sequenced was PBMCs or T cells enriched from blood (not recorded which). The receptors here all came from a woman aged 18-35 years who had recovered from COVID-19. Each CDR3 is given without its conserved first and last residue. Expanded clones are given a class, and other clones once, few, many or no size at all.

clone_size	v_call	j_call	cdr3_aa
NA	TRBV4-1	TRBJ1-2	ASSQDRRTGGEGYT
NA	TRBV6-2/TRBV6-3	TRBJ1-2	ASSGRDSNYGYT
NA	TRBV5-6	TRBJ2-7	ASSFTGGPKYEQY
NA	TRBV5-6	TRBJ2-3	ASSYVAGGPDTQY
few	TRBV4-2	TRBJ2-4	ASSLPGTGLNIQY
NA	TRBV7-9	TRBJ2-3	ASSRLTSGGIDTQY
NA	TRBV11-2	TRBJ2-3	ASSSPTLPSSTDTQY
NA	TRBV5-6	TRBJ1-2	ASSSNYGYT
NA	TRBV11-2	TRBJ2-7	ASGQGPGEQY
NA	TRBV6-4	TRBJ1-2	ASSDSAGLPT
NA	TRBV5-1	TRBJ2-3	ASRPSGGPGDTQY
NA	TRBV30	TRBJ1-4	AWSPGQAKEEKLF
NA	TRBV3-1/TRBV3-2	TRBJ2-2	ASSLWTSGGTGELF
NA	TRBV20-1	TRBJ2-3	SASDSGVSSTDTQY
many	TRBV7-9	TRBJ1-3	ASSRSGVSGNTIY
few	TRBV11-2	TRBJ2-1	ASSFSGLEQF
NA	TRBV5-6	TRBJ2-7	ASSWAPGQFHEQY
NA	TRBV2	TRBJ2-7	ASIVSGEQY
NA	TRBV2	TRBJ2-6	ASSDALGGSGANVLT
NA	TRBV5-1	TRBJ2-3	ASSLESGRTDTQY
NA	TRBV3-1/TRBV3-2	TRBJ1-2	ASSQEGRKFPLY
NA	TRBV25-1	TRBJ1-6	ASSSIPGQGRSPLH
NA	TRBV9	TRBJ1-2	ASSVVEAFSGYT
NA	TRBV7-9	TRBJ2-1	ASSLVLGGGGHYNEQF
NA	TRBV2	TRBJ2-3	ALGTSGGGADTQY
NA	TRBV4-2	TRBJ2-3	ASSPGLAGGLLSTDTQY
NA	TRBV7-9	TRBJ1-5	ASSLVDQPQH
NA	TRBV14	TRBJ1-1	ASSQMRAF
NA	TRBV2	TRBJ1-2	ASSDRLSGYT
NA	TRBV5-1	TRBJ2-3	ASSLEGGTDTQY
NA	TRBV2	TRBJ2-3	ASSLAGGPSTDTQY
NA	TRBV12-5	TRBJ2-1	ASGEQGNEQF
NA	TRBV12-3/TRBV12-4	TRBJ1-1	ASSRRSTEAF
NA	TRBV18	TRBJ1-2	ASSSDRGRYGYT
NA	TRBV28	TRBJ1-1	ASSLRTGLMNTEAF
NA	TRBV2	TRBJ1-1	ASRPGGRSPEAF
NA	TRBV28	TRBJ2-7	ASSFLQQAYEQY
NA	TRBV9	TRBJ1-2	ASSVAGGYGYT
NA	TRBV7-9	TRBJ2-7	ASRKAGAYEQY